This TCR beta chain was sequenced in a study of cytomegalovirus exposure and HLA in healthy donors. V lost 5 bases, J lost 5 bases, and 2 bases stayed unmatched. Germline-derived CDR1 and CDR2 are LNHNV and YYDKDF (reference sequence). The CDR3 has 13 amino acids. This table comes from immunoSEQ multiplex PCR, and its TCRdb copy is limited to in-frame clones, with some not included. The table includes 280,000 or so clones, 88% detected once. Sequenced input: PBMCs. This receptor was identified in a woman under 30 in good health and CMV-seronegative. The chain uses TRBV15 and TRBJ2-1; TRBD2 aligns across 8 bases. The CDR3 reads CATSPTSDNEQFF. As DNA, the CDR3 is TGTGCCACCAGCCCGACTAGCGACAATGAGCAGTTCTTC.